These 30 T cell receptor beta chains were all obtained from the same sample, sequenced in a study of blood T cell repertoires in COVID-19. The method was immunoSEQ multiplex PCR; TCRdb's version includes in-frame clones alone and lacks a portion of them. Of some 130,000 clones listed, around four fifths were seen once; the top ten hold around 18%. Sequencing used peripheral blood. The receptors derive from a man older than 75 with acute or convalescent COVID-19.

The J gene is TRBJ2-7, the V gene TRBV14; D gene ambiguous. V was trimmed by 1 base and J by 3 bases, leaving 4 bases between them. Germline lookup yields CDR1 SGHDN and CDR2 FVKESK. The CDR3 is made up of 12 amino acids. The CDR3 reads CASSQGVYEQYF. The CDR3 DNA follows: TGTGCCAGCAGCCAAGGAGTCTACGAGCAGTACTTC.

The V and J genes are TRBV2 and TRBJ1-1; 11 bases are a match to TRBD1. J was trimmed by 5 bases and V by 6 bases; bases with no gene match: 5. The CDR3 runs 14 residues. Germline values: CDR1 SNHLY, CDR2 FYNNEI. The CDR3 sequence: CASRGQGGWTEAFF. The CDR3 DNA is TGTGCCAGCAGGGGACAGGGGGGATGGACTGAAGCTTTCTTT.

V and J are TRBV7-9 and TRBJ1-1; 7 bases align to TRBD1. The CDR3 loop spans 14 amino acids. The junction had 4 bases not matched to a gene; V was cut back by 5 bases and J by 1 base. The germline gives CDR1 SEHNR, CDR2 FQNEAQ (reference sequence). In nucleotides, the CDR3 is TGTGCCAGCAGCGGGGGACAGCCGAACACTGAAGCTTTCTTT. As protein: CASSGGQPNTEAFF.

The chain uses TRBV5-5 and TRBJ1-6; 10 bases are shared with TRBD1. CDR1 and CDR2 (germline): SGHKS, YYEKEE (reference sequence). The V segment lost 2 bases and the J segment 7 bases; nucleotides outside the gene matches: 3. The CDR3 is made up of 15 amino acids. CDR3 nucleotide sequence: TGTGCCAGCAGCTTCCGGACAGGGGGGAATTCACCCCTCCACTTT. It encodes CASSFRTGGNSPLHF.

This chain joins TRBV3-1 (or the pseudogene TRBV3-2) and TRBJ2-7, with 10 nucleotides matching TRBD1. Germline CDR1 LGHDT, CDR2 YNNKEL (reference sequence). V shed 4 bases and J 4 bases; nucleotides not matched to a gene: 1. The CDR3 length is 13 residues. CDR3 loop: CASSRQGAYEQYF. CDR3 in DNA: TGTGCCAGCAGCCGACAGGGGGCATACGAGCAGTACTTC.

The chain is built from TRBV24-1 and TRBJ2-1; 11 nucleotides line up with TRBD1. With V trimmed by 4 bases and J by 7 bases, 5 bases remained unmatched. Germline CDR1 reads KGHDR; CDR2 reads SFDVKD. The CDR3 contains 15 residues. CDR3 sequence: CATSDRDRGKNEQFF. The CDR3 coding sequence is TGTGCCACCAGTGACCGGGACAGGGGGAAGAATGAGCAGTTCTTC.

The chain is built from TRBV6-5 and TRBJ1-4; 7 nucleotides line up with TRBD1. Germline V gene data show CDR1 as MNHEY and CDR2 as SVGAGI. This CDR3 spans 15 amino acids. V trimming: 5 bases; J trimming: 5 bases; junction bases outside the gene matches: 8. The CDR3 DNA is TGTGCCAGCAGTCATCGGGGACAGAGAAATGAAAAACTGTTTTTT. This translates into CASSHRGQRNEKLFF.

The chain links TRBV21-1 to TRBJ1-1; the table assigns TRBD1, which was not confirmed against the DNA. TRBV21-1 is labeled a pseudogene. The CDR3 has 13 residues. CDR3 protein: CARGQDPDTEAFF. CDR3 nucleotide sequence: TGTGCCCGCGGACAGGACCCCGACACTGAAGCTTTCTTT.

The chain couples TRBV20-1 to TRBJ1-2; D is ambiguous. Trimming shortened V by 7 bases and J by 7 bases, and 13 bases separated the two germline ends. CDR1 and CDR2 from the germline V gene are DFQATT and SNEGSKA (reference sequence). The CDR3 runs to 11 residues. CDR3 in DNA: TGCAGTGTAGTAAAGACTCCTGGCTACACCTTC. Translating it yields CSVVKTPGYTF.

This chain connects TRBV7-8 to TRBJ1-4, with TRBD1 as a possible D gene (6 bases). The V end lost 5 bases, the J end lost 4 bases, and 14 bases lay between the germline ends. Germline V gene sequence: CDR1 SGHVS, CDR2 FQNEAQ. The CDR3 is 15 residues long. In nucleotides, the CDR3 is TGTGCCAGCAGCAGATGGACAGCCTTTAATGAAAAACTGTTTTTT. Its translation: CASSRWTAFNEKLFF.

This clone was picked up one time. The chain employs TRBV7-8 and TRBJ1-3, with D perhaps matching TRBD1 (6 bases). CDR1 SGHVS and CDR2 FQNEAQ come from the germline V gene. The CDR3 is made up of 16 amino acids. V was trimmed by 2 bases and J by 2 bases, leaving 13 bases between them. The chain's CDR3 is CASSLSPGDAGNTIYF. The CDR3 DNA reads TGTGCCAGCAGCTTATCCCCAGGGGATGCTGGAAACACCATATATTTT.

The V and J genes are TRBV6-2 or TRBV6-3 and TRBJ1-2; D gene ambiguous. V was pared by 2 bases and J by 7 bases, with 14 bases between. The length of the CDR3 is 14 residues. Per the germline V gene, CDR1 is MNHEY and CDR2 is SVGEGT. The DNA of the CDR3 is TGTGCCAGCAGTTACGCGGCGGGCTGGGGTGGCTACACCTTC. This gives the protein CASSYAAGWGGYTF.

This chain uses TRBV6-5 with TRBJ1-1; 8 bases match TRBD1. Germline CDR1 reads MNHEY; CDR2 reads SVGAGI. This CDR3 comprises 15 residues. The trim removed 2 bases at V and 1 base at J, leaving 3 bases unmatched. The chain's CDR3 is CASSYQGAENTEAFF. The CDR3, as DNA: TGTGCCAGCAGTTACCAGGGGGCAGAGAACACTGAAGCTTTCTTT.

The chain has TRBV7-2 and TRBJ2-3; 12 bases align to TRBD2. J lost 7 bases, V lost 0 bases, and 5 bases had no gene match. Germline values: CDR1 SGHTA, CDR2 FQGNSA. CDR3 size: 16 residues. CDR3 in DNA: TGTGCCAGCAGCTTAGCTACTAGCGGGGGGAGAAATACGCAGTATTTT. Translated: CASSLATSGGRNTQYF.

The chain links TRBV5-1 to TRBJ2-5; 9 nucleotides line up with TRBD2. The CDR3 consists of 14 residues. From germline, CDR1 is SGHRS and CDR2 YFSETQ. Trimming cost V 3 bases and J 3 bases; bases outside gene matches: 3. The CDR3: CASSSIAGEETQYF. The CDR3 DNA sequence: TGCGCCAGCAGCTCGATAGCGGGGGAAGAGACCCAGTACTTC.

This clone came up many times. The chain employs TRBV5-1 and TRBJ2-1; a weak D match, TRBD1 (6 bases). Germline V gene data show CDR1 as SGHRS and CDR2 as YFSETQ. The CDR3 sequence is 16 residues long. The germline V and J ends were trimmed by 4 bases and 4 bases, with 18 bases remaining between them. The CDR3, as DNA: TGCGCCAGCAGCCCCAACTCAATGACAGGATACAATGAGCAGTTCTTC. Its translation: CASSPNSMTGYNEQFF.

This clone occurred once. This chain joins TRBV5-8 and TRBJ2-3; perhaps TRBD2 as D (5 bases). The germline gives CDR1 SGHTS, CDR2 YDEGEE. The CDR3 loop spans 13 amino acids. The V end was cut by 0 bases, the J end by 5 bases, with 7 bases between. The CDR3 DNA reads as TGTGCCAGCAGCTTGGGCCGGGGAGATACGCAGTATTTT. It specifies CASSLGRGDTQYF. The entire variable domain, with the rest obtained from reference TRBV5-8 and TRBJ2-3, is as follows: EAGVTQSPTHLIKTRGQQATLRCSPISGHTSVYWYQQALGLGLQFLLWYDEGEERNRGNFPPRFSGRQFPNYSSELNVNALELEDSALYLCASSLGRGDTQYFGPGTRLTVL.

The chain couples TRBV14 to TRBJ2-1; 11 nucleotides line up with TRBD2. Germline CDR1 is SGHDN and CDR2 is FVKESK. This CDR3 has 15 residues. Losses at the gene ends were 6 bases for V and 4 bases for J; bases not matched to a gene: 5. CDR3 sequence reads: CASSPGLAVYNEQFF. As DNA, the CDR3 is TGTGCCAGCAGTCCGGGACTAGCGGTTTACAATGAGCAGTTCTTC.

This clone was seen more than once but under ten times. This chain uses TRBV5-4 with TRBJ2-7; D gene unclear. Trimming pared 0 bases from V and 0 bases from J, leaving 13 bases between. CDR1 is SGHNT, CDR2 YYREEE, per germline (reference sequence). This CDR3 region has 16 residues. This chain's CDR3 is CASSLEKAKSSYEQYF. Here the CDR3 DNA reads TGTGCCAGCAGCTTGGAGAAAGCGAAGAGCTCCTACGAGCAGTACTTC.

This chain connects TRBV5-4 to TRBJ1-2; 8 nucleotides line up with TRBD1. Trimming at V came to 5 bases and at J to 6 bases, leaving 6 bases not matched to a gene. Germline V gene sequence: CDR1 SGHNT, CDR2 YYREEE (reference sequence). This CDR3 contains 13 residues. CDR3: CASSSQGAHGYTF. CDR3 nucleotides: TGTGCCAGCAGTTCTCAGGGGGCTCATGGCTACACCTTC.

CDR3 region: CASSPGLAGFRETQYF. The CDR3 DNA is TGTGCCAGCAGCCCCGGACTAGCGGGGTTTCGAGAGACCCAGTACTTC. The chain employs TRBV7-7 and TRBJ2-5; TRBD2 matches 12 bases. Germline CDR1 reads SSHAT; CDR2 reads FNYEAQ (reference sequence). J was trimmed by 4 bases and V by 5 bases; bases with no gene match: 8. The CDR3 consists of 16 residues.

The chain is built from TRBV19 and TRBJ1-2; D ambiguous. The germline V gene encodes CDR1 LNHDA and CDR2 SQIVND (reference sequence). There are 11 residues in the CDR3. V dropped 5 bases and J dropped 6 bases, with 7 bases sitting between them. The CDR3 here is CASSFVHGYTF. In nucleotides, the CDR3 is TGTGCCAGTAGTTTCGTCCATGGCTACACCTTC.

This chain connects TRBV5-1 to TRBJ2-7; TRBD1 matches at 7 bases. The germline CDR1 and CDR2 sequences are SGHRS and YFSETQ. CDR3 length equals 13 residues. Trimming took 5 bases from V and 2 from J; bases not matched to a gene: 4. CDR3 in DNA: TGCGCCAGCAGAGGGACAGTCACCTACGAGCAGTACTTC. Its protein product is CASRGTVTYEQYF.

The rearrangement links TRBV5-6 to TRBJ2-1, with 9 nucleotides matching TRBD1. From germline, CDR1 is SGHDT and CDR2 YYEEEE. The junction had 8 bases not matched to a gene; V was cut back by 0 bases and J by 7 bases. The CDR3 spans 16 residues. This CDR3 is CASSLEKGTGTNEQFF. The DNA of the CDR3 is TGTGCCAGCAGCTTGGAGAAGGGGACAGGGACTAATGAGCAGTTCTTC.

The chain links TRBV11-2 to TRBJ2-3, with no clear D. In germline, CDR1 is SGHAT, CDR2 FQNNGV. CDR3 length equals 15 residues. The germline V and J ends were trimmed by 2 bases and 2 bases, with 11 bases remaining between them. CDR3 DNA: TGTGCCAGCAGCTTATCCCCCGGGTTCACAGATACGCAGTATTTT. Protein sequence: CASSLSPGFTDTQYF.

The V and J genes are TRBV21-1 and TRBJ1-1; the table's D call TRBD1 went unverified against the DNA. TRBV21-1 is a pseudogene. The CDR3 loop spans 14 amino acids. The CDR3 loop is CAIVPGTGRTEAFF. CDR3 sequence (DNA): TGTGCCATCGTTCCCGGGACAGGGCGGACTGAAGCTTTCTTT.

This chain connects TRBV5-1 to TRBJ2-5; 8 bases fit TRBD1. Germline lookup yields CDR1 SGHRS and CDR2 YFSETQ. J lost 2 bases, V lost 3 bases, and 3 bases had no gene match. CDR3 length: 14 residues. CDR3 DNA: TGCGCCAGCAGCTGGGGGACAGGACAAGAGACCCAGTACTTC. This encodes CASSWGTGQETQYF.

The J gene is TRBJ1-6, the V gene TRBV6-6; 9 positions agree with TRBD1. CDR1 and CDR2 (germline): MNHNY, SVGAGI (reference sequence). This CDR3 contains 15 residues. With V trimmed by 4 bases and J by 8 bases, 6 bases remained unmatched. CDR3 nucleotide sequence: TGTGCCAGCAGTTCCGCGGGACAGGGCTATTCACCCCTCCACTTT. Translation: CASSSAGQGYSPLHF.

This clone was detected only a few times. The rearrangement links TRBV5-6 to TRBJ1-6; 9 positions agree with TRBD1. Germline CDR1 SGHDT, CDR2 YYEEEE. The CDR3 consists of 17 residues. Trimming removed 4 bases from V and 9 bases from J; junction bases left unmatched: 14. CDR3 loop: CASSREQGARVSSPLHF. In DNA, the CDR3 is TGTGCCAGCAGCCGCGAACAGGGGGCGCGGGTTTCTTCACCCCTCCACTTT.

The chain uses TRBV5-1 and TRBJ2-1; D possibly corresponds to TRBD1 (5 bases). The germline V and J ends were trimmed by 0 bases and 0 bases, with 10 bases remaining between them. CDR3 length: 16 amino acids. Germline V gene sequence: CDR1 SGHRS, CDR2 YFSETQ. DNA for the CDR3: TGCGCCAGCAGCTTGGCACAGGCGAGCTCCTACAATGAGCAGTTCTTC. Protein sequence: CASSLAQASSYNEQFF.